The entry that follows covers one T cell receptor beta chain sequence. Its specificity is not known. From the 5' RACE reads, TCRdb called clonotypes with MiXCR, one entry per CDR3 protein. The table records hundreds of thousands of distinct CDR3 sequences, roughly 14% of them present only once. The data originate from a study of T cells after yellow fever vaccination. CDR1 SGHRS and CDR2 YFSETQ come from the germline V gene. The V gene lost 5 bases and the J gene lost 4 bases, with 9 bases spanning the gap. This CDR3 is 13 amino acids long. Points from the study as a whole: Repertoires sorted by FACS could include abundant clonotypes that are contaminants from the bulk population.

The sequence was collected from a man aged 30 to 39 who received the YFV17D yellow fever vaccine. The chain carries TRBV5-1 and TRBJ1-4, with no clear D. This specimen consisted of PBMCs, obtained on the day of the yellow fever booster vaccination. CDR3 residues: CASSAAFNEKLFF. The DNA for the CDR3 is TGCGCCAGCAGTGCCGCGTTTAATGAAAAACTGTTTTTT. The whole variable domain, remainder taken from reference TRBV5-1 and TRBJ1-4, is KAGVTQTPRYLIKTRGQQVTLSCSPISGHRSVSWYQQTPGQGLQFLFEYFSETQRNKGNFPGRFSGRQFSNSRSEMNVSTLELGDSALYLCASSAAFNEKLFFGSGTQLSVL.